These 15 T cell receptor beta chains were sequenced from one sample in a study of blood T cells in healthy people across ages. A second about 6 to 11 cycle PCR used barcoded and J-beta primers. TCRdb called the 5' RACE reads again in MiXCR, with one record for every CDR3 protein. The sample consists of hundreds of thousands of distinct CDR3 sequences, 55% to 65% of them appearing once. Input material: blood. These receptors all come from a man aged 25-45 years in good health.

The chain carries TRBV7-2 and TRBJ1-1, with D maybe TRBD1 (5 bases). Trimming took off 1 base at V and 10 bases at J, with 16 bases between the two ends. This CDR3 contains 14 residues. The germline V gene has CDR1 SGHTA and CDR2 FQGNSA. CDR3 nucleotides: TGTGCCAGCAGCTTAGATAACTCCAGGGCCGCAGCTTTCTTT. This gives the protein CASSLDNSRAAAFF.

The chain carries TRBV15 and TRBJ1-1, with D unresolved. Germline CDR1 and CDR2: LNHNV and YYDKDF (reference sequence). The CDR3 is 17 residues long. V shed 1 base and J shed 5 bases, with 20 bases lying between them. CDR3 sequence: CATSRGSPYAGRTEAFF. In DNA, the CDR3 is TGTGCCACCAGCAGAGGAAGCCCCTACGCGGGCCGGACTGAAGCTTTCTTT.

This clonotype was detected only a few times. This rearrangement joins TRBV6-5 to TRBJ2-3; 7 positions agree with TRBD1. The V gene's germline CDR1 is MNHEY and CDR2 SVGAGI. The CDR3 runs to 12 residues. V was clipped by 9 bases and J by 6 bases; unmatched bases: 6. The CDR3 DNA reads as TGTGCCAGTCGACAGGGTCAGGATACGCAGTATTTT. Translation: CASRQGQDTQYF.

The rearrangement joins TRBV6-4 to TRBJ2-1; D ambiguous. There are 15 residues in the CDR3. The germline V gene has CDR1 MRHNA and CDR2 SNTAGT. V was shortened by 4 bases and J by 0 bases, with 10 bases between the two germline ends. The CDR3 region has the DNA TGTGCCAGCAGTGCCGAACCAAGCTCCTACAATGAGCAGTTCTTC. Translation gives CASSAEPSSYNEQFF.

This clonotype appeared a few times. The gene calls are TRBV6-5 and TRBJ2-7; 10 bases are a match to TRBD1. From germline, CDR1 is MNHEY and CDR2 SVGAGI. The CDR3 is 15 amino acids. V gave up 0 bases and J gave up 3 bases; unmatched junction bases: 2. CDR3 amino acids: CASSYSRDRGYEQYF. The CDR3 bases are TGTGCCAGCAGTTACTCCCGGGACAGGGGCTACGAGCAGTACTTC.

The chain carries TRBV5-5 and TRBJ2-2; perhaps TRBD1 as D (6 bases). Germline V gives CDR1 SGHKS, CDR2 YYEKEE (reference sequence). With 7 bases removed from V and 1 base from J, the gap between germline ends came to 17 bases. CDR3 size: 16 residues. The CDR3 loop is CASASLTGLNTGELFF. CDR3 in DNA: TGTGCCAGCGCCTCACTAACAGGGTTGAACACCGGGGAGCTGTTTTTT. Complete variable domain (other parts from reference TRBV5-5 and TRBJ2-2): DAGVTQSPTHLIKTRGQQVTLRCSPISGHKSVSWYQQVLGQGPQFIFQYYEKEERGRGNFPDRFSARQFPNYSSELNVNALLLGDSALYLCASASLTGLNTGELFFGEGSRLTVL.

This chain connects TRBV4-3 to TRBJ2-1; 8 nucleotides align to TRBD2. The CDR3 spans 13 residues. J lost 7 bases, V lost 1 base, and 0 bases had no gene match. Germline V lookup: CDR1 LGHNA, CDR2 YSLEER. The CDR3 region is CASSQASGNEQFF. The DNA for the CDR3 is TGCGCCAGCAGCCAAGCTAGCGGGAATGAGCAGTTCTTC.

The chain links TRBV4-3 to TRBJ1-5, with D maybe TRBD1 (5 bases). V was pared by 0 bases and J by 2 bases, with 20 bases between. Per germline, CDR1 LGHNA and CDR2 YSLEER. This CDR3 spans 19 amino acids. This chain's CDR3 is CASSQDFRRGPGGNQPQHF. In nucleotides, the CDR3 is TGCGCCAGCAGCCAAGACTTCCGCCGGGGCCCAGGCGGCAATCAGCCCCAGCATTTT.

This clonotype was seen only a few times. The chain is built from TRBV20-1 and TRBJ2-7; 7 nucleotides align to TRBD2. Trimming at V came to 6 bases and at J to 9 bases, leaving 14 bases not matched to a gene. Germline CDR1 and CDR2: DFQATT and SNEGSKA (reference sequence). The CDR3 runs to 13 residues. The CDR3 here is CSAPRGSTSGQYF. The DNA of the CDR3 is TGCAGTGCCCCGCGGGGGAGTACGAGCGGGCAGTACTTC.

This clonotype appeared many times. The chain couples TRBV7-9 to TRBJ2-7, with D uncertain. V was cut by 5 bases and J by 3 bases, with 8 bases left in between. CDR3 size: 12 residues. The germline CDR1 and CDR2 sequences are SEHNR and FQNEAQ (reference sequence). In nucleotides, the CDR3 is TGTGCCAGCAGCCCCGGGTTCTACGAGCAGTACTTC. This sequence encodes CASSPGFYEQYF.

A note on this clonotype: At one boundary the junction diverges from the germline segment, which might be a read error. CDR3 in amino acids: CASSVTGQRETQYF. The CDR3 bases are TGTGCCAGCAGCGTAACCGGACAGAGAGAGACCCAGTACTTC. This sequence joins TRBV7-3 and TRBJ2-7, with D possibly matching TRBD1 (6 bases). With the DNA end fitting TRBJ2-5 better, the J assignment may be wrong. Germline V gene data show CDR1 as SGHTA and CDR2 as FQGTGA. There are 14 residues in the CDR3.

The rearrangement joins TRBV4-3 to TRBJ2-5; D is ambiguous. In germline, CDR1 is LGHNA, CDR2 YSLEER. The CDR3 length is 14 residues. The V and J ends lost 3 bases and 0 bases respectively, with 8 bases between them. The CDR3 region has the DNA TGCGCCAGCAGCCACGAGGATAACCAAGAGACCCAGTACTTC. Translating gives CASSHEDNQETQYF.

The J gene is TRBJ2-3, the V gene TRBV7-2; D possibly uses TRBD1 or TRBD2 (5 bases each). The ends were cut back, 1 base at V and 6 bases at J, with 11 bases in the middle. The CDR3 contains 14 residues. CDR1 and CDR2 (germline): SGHTA, FQGNSA. The CDR3 sequence: CASSLGSGSDTQYF. The CDR3 nucleotides are TGTGCCAGCAGCTTAGGGTCAGGGAGCGATACGCAGTATTTT.

The chain employs TRBV30 and TRBJ1-2; tentative D call: TRBD1 (5 bases). This CDR3 is 13 amino acids long. V was trimmed by 1 base and J by 2 bases, leaving 8 bases between them. Per the germline V gene, CDR1 is GTSNPN and CDR2 is SVGIG (reference sequence). CDR3 DNA sequence: TGTGCCTGGAGTGAAACAGGCAACTATGGCTACACCTTC. Translation: CAWSETGNYGYTF.

The chain couples TRBV28 to TRBJ1-4, with D possibly being TRBD1 (5 bases). V gave up 6 bases and J gave up 3 bases, with 14 bases separating them. Germline V CDR1 and CDR2: MDHEN, SYDVKM. The CDR3 is made up of 15 amino acids. The chain's CDR3 is CASRGRDGPNEKLFF. DNA of the CDR3: TGTGCCAGCAGAGGCCGGGACGGACCTAATGAAAAACTGTTTTTT.